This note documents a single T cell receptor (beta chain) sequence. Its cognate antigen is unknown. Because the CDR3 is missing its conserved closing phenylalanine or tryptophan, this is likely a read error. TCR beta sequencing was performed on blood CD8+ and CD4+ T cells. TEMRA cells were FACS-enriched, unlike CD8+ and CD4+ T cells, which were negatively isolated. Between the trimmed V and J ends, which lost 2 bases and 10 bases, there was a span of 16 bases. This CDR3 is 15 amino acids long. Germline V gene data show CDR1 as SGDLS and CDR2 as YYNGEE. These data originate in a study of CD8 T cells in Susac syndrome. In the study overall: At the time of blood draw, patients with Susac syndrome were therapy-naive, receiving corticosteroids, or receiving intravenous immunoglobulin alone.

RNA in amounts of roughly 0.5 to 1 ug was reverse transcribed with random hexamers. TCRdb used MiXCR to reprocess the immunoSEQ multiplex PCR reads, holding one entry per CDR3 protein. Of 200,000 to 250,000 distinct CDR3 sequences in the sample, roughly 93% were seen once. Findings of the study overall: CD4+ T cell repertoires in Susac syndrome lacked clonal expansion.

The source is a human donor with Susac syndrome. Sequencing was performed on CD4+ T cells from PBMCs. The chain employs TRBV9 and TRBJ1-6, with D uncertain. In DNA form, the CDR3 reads TGTGCCAGCAGCGTTTCCGACTCCGAGAGCTCACCCCTCCACCTT. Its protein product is CASSVSDSESSPLHL.